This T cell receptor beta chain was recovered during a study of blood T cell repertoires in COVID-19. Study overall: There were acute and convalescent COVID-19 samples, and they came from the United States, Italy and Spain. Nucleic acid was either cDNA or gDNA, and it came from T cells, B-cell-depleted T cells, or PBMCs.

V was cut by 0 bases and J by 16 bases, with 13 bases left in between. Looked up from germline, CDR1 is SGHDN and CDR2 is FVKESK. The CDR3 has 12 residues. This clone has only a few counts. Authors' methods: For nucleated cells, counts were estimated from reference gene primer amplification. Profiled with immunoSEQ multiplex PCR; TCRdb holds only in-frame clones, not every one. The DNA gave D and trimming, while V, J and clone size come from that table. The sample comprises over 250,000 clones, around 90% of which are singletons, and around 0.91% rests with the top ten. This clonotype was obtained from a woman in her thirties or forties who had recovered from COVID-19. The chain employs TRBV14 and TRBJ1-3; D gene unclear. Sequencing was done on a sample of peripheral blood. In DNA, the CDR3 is TGTGCCAGCAGCCAAGAGTGGGCCTCTTTGTATTTT. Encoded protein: CASSQEWASLYF.